The 32 T cell receptor beta chains below were found in one sample sequenced in a study of blood T cell repertoires in COVID-19. The assay was immunoSEQ multiplex PCR, and TCRdb's table has in-frame clones only and misses some. The data show roughly 140,000 clones, with 84% seen just once and 9% to 10% held by the top ten. Sequenced sample: peripheral blood. The receptors here all came from a woman aged 50 to 60 with acute or convalescent COVID-19.

J is TRBJ1-3 and V is TRBV7-9; D might be TRBD1 (5 bases). The CDR3 is 13 residues long. Trimming left V 3 bases short and J 8 bases short, with 11 bases between. The germline V gene encodes CDR1 SEHNR and CDR2 FQNEAQ (reference sequence). DNA of the CDR3: TGTGCCAGCAGCTTCGGAGGGACGGACACCATATATTTT. This gives the protein CASSFGGTDTIYF.

The CDR3 region is CASKERGGYNEQYF. CDR3 sequence (DNA): TGTGCCAGCAAGGAGCGGGGGGGCTACAACGAGCAGTACTTC. V usage is TRBV2 and J usage is TRBJ2-7; 10 positions agree with TRBD2. CDR3 length: 14 amino acids. The trim removed 7 bases at V and 5 bases at J, leaving 8 bases unmatched. The germline V gene has CDR1 SNHLY and CDR2 FYNNEI.

The CDR3 DNA follows: TGTGCCAGCAGTCCCCGTCCACGGGATACGCAGTATTTT. It codes for CASSPRPRDTQYF. The chain combines TRBV28 with TRBJ2-3; D call uncertain. The CDR3 extends over 13 amino acids. CDR1 and CDR2 (germline): MDHEN, SYDVKM. The V end was cut by 5 bases, the J end by 6 bases, with 12 bases between.

In regard to this clone: Other DNA sequences in the same sample also yield this CDR3. This chain links TRBV19 with TRBJ2-3, with 7 bases lining up with TRBD1. V gave up 6 bases and J gave up 1 base; unmatched junction bases: 4. The CDR3 totals 14 residues. Germline CDR1 is LNHDA and CDR2 is SQIVND (reference sequence). The CDR3 spells CASSPGQRTDTQYF. The CDR3 DNA reads TGTGCCAGTAGCCCGGGACAGCGCACAGATACGCAGTATTTT.

The genes are TRBV3-1 (or the pseudogene TRBV3-2) and TRBJ2-7; TRBD2 might be the D (5 bases). The CDR3 consists of 13 residues. The V and J ends lost 2 bases and 5 bases respectively, with 10 bases between them. From germline, CDR1 is LGHDT and CDR2 YNNKEL (reference sequence). The CDR3: CASSQLGIDEQYF. CDR3 coding DNA: TGTGCCAGCAGCCAACTCGGGATCGACGAGCAGTACTTC.

This clone was seen a handful of times. V and J are TRBV7-7 and TRBJ1-3; 9 nucleotides line up with TRBD1. Trimming cost V 1 base and J 3 bases; bases outside gene matches: 1. There are 15 residues in the CDR3. CDR1 is SSHAT, CDR2 FNYEAQ, per germline (reference sequence). The CDR3 loop is CASSLGTGVGNTIYF. The CDR3 DNA sequence: TGTGCCAGCAGCTTAGGGACAGGGGTTGGAAACACCATATATTTT.

V is TRBV7-2 and J is TRBJ1-5; D perhaps matches TRBD1 (5 bases). The ends were cut back, 2 bases at V and 5 bases at J, with 7 bases in the middle. CDR3 length: 13 residues. Germline assignment: CDR1 SGHTA and CDR2 FQGNSA. The CDR3 protein is CASSLQGHQPQHF. CDR3 bases: TGTGCCAGCAGCTTACAGGGTCATCAGCCCCAGCATTTT.

The chain links TRBV28 to TRBJ1-2; TRBD1 agrees at 8 bases. The CDR3 contains 15 residues. In germline, CDR1 is MDHEN, CDR2 SYDVKM. J was trimmed by 4 bases and V by 5 bases; bases with no gene match: 9. CDR3: CASSPRQGAIYGYTF. The DNA for the CDR3 is TGTGCCAGCAGTCCCCGCCAGGGGGCGATCTATGGCTACACCTTC.

V gene TRBV7-9 combines with J gene TRBJ2-2; 8 bases are a match to TRBD2. V shed 7 bases and J 4 bases; nucleotides not matched to a gene: 11. This CDR3 comprises 16 residues. The germline V gene has CDR1 SEHNR and CDR2 FQNEAQ (reference sequence). This CDR3 is CASNILSGTFTGELFF. CDR3 in DNA: TGTGCCAGCAACATCCTTAGCGGGACATTCACCGGGGAGCTGTTTTTT.

This chain joins TRBV5-1 and TRBJ2-2, with 9 bases fitting TRBD1. CDR1 and CDR2 (germline): SGHRS, YFSETQ. Trimming took 2 bases from V and 0 from J; bases not matched to a gene: 8. The CDR3 consists of 18 residues. CDR3 region: CASSFYSTGGANTGELFF. DNA for the CDR3: TGCGCCAGCAGCTTTTACTCTACAGGGGGCGCGAACACCGGGGAGCTGTTTTTT.

The rearrangement joins TRBV7-6 to TRBJ2-7; tentative D call: TRBD1 (5 bases). The germline CDR1 and CDR2 sequences are SGHVS and FNYEAQ. V shed 1 base and J shed 0 bases, with 7 bases lying between them. The CDR3 covers 14 residues. CDR3 sequence: CASSLDRYSYEQYF. DNA of the CDR3: TGTGCCAGCAGCTTAGACAGGTACTCCTACGAGCAGTACTTC.

The rearrangement links TRBV11-2 to TRBJ2-1, with TRBD1 identical over 9 bases. The CDR3 has 13 amino acids. Germline CDR1 SGHAT, CDR2 FQNNGV. V shed 4 bases, J shed 6 bases, and the junction held 1 base outside the gene matches. The CDR3 region has the DNA TGTGCCAGCAGCTCGGGACAGGGCAATGAGCAGTTCTTC. It encodes CASSSGQGNEQFF.

This clone has only one observation. The chain joins TRBV7-2 to TRBJ1-1; D unresolved. Germline CDR1 reads SGHTA; CDR2 reads FQGNSA. This CDR3 has 16 residues. Between the trimmed V and J ends, which lost 1 base and 1 base, there was a span of 13 bases. The CDR3 protein is CASSLVSGLSNTEAFF. CDR3 nucleotides: TGTGCCAGCAGCTTAGTCTCTGGGCTGTCGAACACTGAAGCTTTCTTT. Full variable domain (remainder filled in from reference TRBV7-2 and TRBJ1-1): GAGVSQSPSNKVTEKGKDVELRCDPISGHTALYWYRQSLGQGLEFLIYFQGNSAPDKSGLPSDRFSAERTGGSVSTLTIQRTQQEDSAVYLCASSLVSGLSNTEAFFGQGTRLTVV.

The chain recombines TRBV18 with TRBJ1-3, with D unresolved. Trimming removed 6 bases at V and 9 bases at J, with 18 bases between. The CDR3 contains 14 residues. Germline V gene lookup returns CDR1 KGHSH and CDR2 LQKENI. The CDR3 loop reads CASSDGGGKGTIYF. As DNA, the CDR3 is TGTGCCAGCTCGGACGGTGGAGGGAAAGGCACCATATATTTT.

The gene calls are TRBV7-2 and TRBJ1-1; 11 nucleotides align to TRBD1. The CDR3 consists of 14 residues. Looked up from germline, CDR1 is SGHTA and CDR2 is FQGNSA. The junction had 5 bases not matched to a gene; V was cut back by 5 bases and J by 6 bases. The CDR3 spells CASSMGQGGPEAFF. Here the CDR3 DNA reads TGTGCCAGCAGCATGGGACAGGGGGGACCTGAAGCTTTCTTT.

This clone has only a few counts. V gene TRBV5-8 combines with J gene TRBJ1-3; D gene ambiguous. Germline V gene sequence: CDR1 SGHTS, CDR2 YDEGEE. Between the trimmed V and J ends, which lost 1 base and 0 bases, there was a span of 14 bases. The CDR3 has 17 amino acids. The CDR3 sequence: CASSLNNRRRSGNTIYF. In nucleotides, the CDR3 is TGTGCCAGCAGCTTGAACAACCGCCGCCGCTCTGGAAACACCATATATTTT.

V gene TRBV28 combines with J gene TRBJ2-3, with 8 bases matching TRBD1. The ends lost 7 bases at V and 4 bases at J; junction bases unmatched: 7. In germline, CDR1 is MDHEN, CDR2 SYDVKM. The CDR3 sequence is 14 residues long. This chain's CDR3 is CASKRTGMSDTQYF. CDR3 nucleotides: TGTGCCAGCAAACGGACAGGGATGTCAGATACGCAGTATTTT.

The rearrangement joins TRBV6-1 to TRBJ2-7; a weak D match, TRBD2 (6 bases). Germline lookup yields CDR1 MNHNS and CDR2 SASEGT. The CDR3 consists of 14 residues. The V gene lost 2 bases and the J gene lost 7 bases, with 15 bases spanning the gap. The CDR3 loop reads CASSEWGLTEEQYF. As DNA, the CDR3 is TGTGCCAGCAGTGAATGGGGACTCACAGAGGAGCAGTACTTC.

The V call is TRBV28, the J call TRBJ1-2, with unresolved D. This CDR3 is built from 13 residues. The V end was cut by 5 bases, the J end by 3 bases, with 10 bases between. Germline V gives CDR1 MDHEN, CDR2 SYDVKM. The CDR3 loop reads CASSPTADYGYTF. Here the CDR3 DNA reads TGTGCCAGCAGTCCAACAGCAGACTATGGCTACACCTTC.

The chain employs TRBV10-1 and TRBJ2-1; D may be TRBD1 (6 bases). This CDR3 comprises 13 residues. V was clipped by 5 bases and J by 4 bases, with 9 bases between them. Germline V CDR1 and CDR2: WNHNN, SYGVQD (reference sequence). The CDR3 DNA reads as TGCGCCAGCAGTCAGGGGACATACAATGAGCAGTTCTTC. It codes for CASSQGTYNEQFF.

The count of this clone is one. The chain recombines TRBV27 with TRBJ1-1; D gene ambiguous. This CDR3 is 14 amino acids long. Trimming stripped 5 bases from V and 1 base from J, with 11 bases between. The germline CDR1 and CDR2 sequences are MNHEY and SMNVEV (reference sequence). The CDR3 protein is CASSPTDWNTEAFF. DNA of the CDR3: TGTGCCAGCAGTCCGACTGATTGGAACACTGAAGCTTTCTTT.

This clone has a handful of counts. The rearrangement links TRBV10-3 to TRBJ2-2, with 11 bases matching TRBD2. The CDR3 runs to 16 residues. CDR1 ENHRY and CDR2 SYGVKD come from the germline V gene. Trimming took 0 bases from V and 5 from J; bases not matched to a gene: 2. CDR3 residues: CAISESRTSGTGELFF. In DNA, the CDR3 is TGTGCCATCAGTGAGTCCCGGACTAGCGGGACCGGGGAGCTGTTTTTT.

V usage is TRBV30 and J usage is TRBJ1-5, with 9 nucleotides matching TRBD1. This CDR3 is 15 amino acids long. Germline lookup yields CDR1 GTSNPN and CDR2 SVGIG (reference sequence). The V segment lost 0 bases and the J segment 7 bases; nucleotides outside the gene matches: 7. The CDR3 coding sequence is TGTGCCTGGAGTGTTTCGACAGGGGGTGGGCAGCCCCAGCATTTT. Amino acids: CAWSVSTGGGQPQHF.

The chain has TRBV2 and TRBJ2-7, with D perhaps TRBD1 (5 bases). Looked up from germline, CDR1 is SNHLY and CDR2 is FYNNEI. V gave up 3 bases and J gave up 2 bases, with 11 bases separating them. There are 14 residues in the CDR3. CDR3 coding DNA: TGTGCCAGCAGTGACCAGGGTATCGCCTACGAGCAGTACTTC. It translates to CASSDQGIAYEQYF.

This clone was counted once. V and J are TRBV5-1 and TRBJ2-1, with a tentative D call TRBD1 (6 bases). The ends were cut back, 4 bases at V and 0 bases at J, with 11 bases in the middle. CDR3 length: 15 residues. Germline V gene lookup returns CDR1 SGHRS and CDR2 YFSETQ. For the CDR3, the DNA is TGCGCCAGCAGCCCGCGGACAGACTCCTACAATGAGCAGTTCTTC. Encoded protein: CASSPRTDSYNEQFF. Supplemented by reference TRBV5-1 and TRBJ2-1, the full variable domain reads KAGVTQTPRYLIKTRGQQVTLSCSPISGHRSVSWYQQTPGQGLQFLFEYFSETQRNKGNFPGRFSGRQFSNSRSEMNVSTLELGDSALYLCASSPRTDSYNEQFFGPGTRLTVL.

This chain joins TRBV2 and TRBJ1-1; no clear D. Germline CDR1 reads SNHLY; CDR2 reads FYNNEI. The CDR3 is made up of 14 amino acids. The V and J ends lost 2 bases and 0 bases respectively, with 7 bases between them. Here the CDR3 reads CASSEQDLNTEAFF. The CDR3 nucleotides are TGTGCCAGCAGTGAACAAGACTTGAACACTGAAGCTTTCTTT.

To note about this clone: The CDR3 does not end in the conserved phenylalanine or tryptophan, so this is likely a read error. No DNA is shown, since the ends of the CDR3 on it are uncertain; the CDR3 is the one TCRdb lists. V usage is TRBV5-3 and J usage is TRBJ2-3; TRBD1, as called in the table, went unchecked against the DNA. TRBV5-3 carries the ORF label, with uncertain function. The CDR3 adds up to 10 amino acids, both ends counted. The CDR3: CARSLRGRPV.

The chain uses TRBV4-2 and TRBJ2-7; D is undetermined. The CDR3 covers 14 residues. Trimming took off 3 bases at V and 4 bases at J, with 13 bases between the two ends. Germline assignment: CDR1 LGHNA and CDR2 YNFKEQ. This CDR3 is CASSQARLGYEQYF. The CDR3, as DNA: TGTGCCAGCAGCCAGGCCCGCCTAGGATACGAGCAGTACTTC.

The chain has TRBV4-2 and TRBJ1-6, with D possibly being TRBD1 (5 bases). CDR1 is LGHNA and CDR2 is YNFKEQ in the germline V gene. The CDR3 runs 15 residues. Trimming removed 4 bases from V and 8 bases from J, with 15 bases in between. For the CDR3, the DNA is TGTGCCAGCAGCCCCCCCCCAGGGTTTGATTCACCCCTCCACTTT. It translates to CASSPPPGFDSPLHF.

J is TRBJ2-5 and V is TRBV7-3, with 11 bases matching TRBD1. This CDR3 is 15 amino acids long. The J segment lost 1 base and the V segment lost 5 bases, leaving 3 bases of the junction unmatched. Germline V gene sequence: CDR1 SGHTA, CDR2 FQGTGA. CDR3 loop: CASSAGTGGQETQYF. Written as DNA, the CDR3 is TGTGCCAGCAGCGCAGGGACAGGGGGCCAAGAGACCCAGTACTTC.

The chain uses TRBV28 and TRBJ1-2; D perhaps matches TRBD1 (5 bases). V gave up 1 base and J gave up 0 bases, with 9 bases separating them. This CDR3 region has 15 residues. The germline V gene encodes CDR1 MDHEN and CDR2 SYDVKM. The CDR3 nucleotides read TGTGCCAGCAGTTTATTAGGGGAATCTAACTATGGCTACACCTTC. Translated: CASSLLGESNYGYTF.

V usage is TRBV7-2 and J usage is TRBJ2-7, with TRBD1 identical over 8 bases. The CDR3 covers 18 residues. Trimming took 7 bases from V and 0 from J; bases not matched to a gene: 17. The germline gives CDR1 SGHTA, CDR2 FQGNSA. The CDR3 nucleotides read TGTGCCAGCAACTCGCCGGGACAGGTCGTTTTAAGCTCCTACGAGCAGTACTTC. This sequence encodes CASNSPGQVVLSSYEQYF.